This TCR beta chain was documented in a study of T cell responses to AZD1222 COVID-19 vaccine. Whole-study results and caveats: Two doses of AZD1222 preceded a rise in Spike-specific TCR breadth and depth. White British donors predominated, females outnumbered males, and clonal diversity was possibly underestimated. Nearly half of spike-specific TCRs reportedly target variant regions that are unmutated in the B.1.351 and B.1.1.7 variants.

Doses given second, at about 4 or about 12 weeks, were pooled. Only in-frame clones appear in the TCRdb table, and some are missing; sequencing was by immunoSEQ multiplex PCR. The sample lists 90,000 to 150,000 clones, more than 75% seen once, with approximately 3.5% in the top ten. V lost 4 bases, J lost 5 bases, and 12 bases lay in between. The CDR3 loop spans 13 amino acids. Germline lookup yields CDR1 SGHRS and CDR2 YFSETQ. For this clone: Its antigen remains unidentified.

The chain employs TRBV5-1 and TRBJ2-5; D possibly uses TRBD1 or TRBD2 (5 bases each). The input for sequencing was peripheral blood, taken 28 days after the second AZD1222 dose. The clonotype was recovered from an adult who received the AZD1222 COVID-19 vaccine. The CDR3 coding sequence is TGCGCCAGCAGCAGCGGTAGGGGTGAGACCCAGTACTTC. It encodes CASSSGRGETQYF.